The next 9 T cell receptor beta chains were all read from a single sample in a study of shared clonotypes between healthy human individuals. The protocol was immunoSEQ multiplex PCR, while the TCRdb copy is restricted to in-frame clones and leaves out a portion. The sample has 1.4 million to 1.5 million clones, over 95% seen once. The sample was naive CD4+ T cells sorted from blood. The subset here: CD45RA+ positively selected. These receptors all come from a young man in good health.

The genes are TRBV5-1 and TRBJ2-5; 9 positions agree with TRBD2. The CDR3 runs to 15 residues. The germline gives CDR1 SGHRS, CDR2 YFSETQ. Trimming took 1 base from V and 3 from J; bases not matched to a gene: 4. CDR3 bases: TGCGCCAGCAGCTTGTCGGCGGGAGGGGAAGAGACCCAGTACTTC. Protein: CASSLSAGGEETQYF.

This clone was seen a handful of times. The sample holds other DNA sequences that translate to the same CDR3. The rearrangement links TRBV9 to TRBJ2-2, with D hard to call. V was pared by 0 bases and J by 4 bases, with 4 bases between. CDR3 length: 13 amino acids. CDR1 is SGDLS, CDR2 YYNGEE, per germline. The CDR3 DNA follows: TGTGCCAGCAGCGTAGCGGGCACCGGGGAGCTGTTTTTT. It specifies CASSVAGTGELFF.

This chain uses TRBV25-1 with TRBJ2-7; 7 bases agree with TRBD1. J gave up 2 bases and V 6 bases, and 4 bases lay outside the gene matches. Looked up from germline, CDR1 is MGHDK and CDR2 is SYGVNS. This CDR3 comprises 13 residues. CDR3 DNA: TGTGCCAGCAGGAATACAGGGGCCTACGAGCAGTACTTC. Translation gives CASRNTGAYEQYF.

The CDR3 reads CASSLQGMNTEAFF. In DNA, the CDR3 is TGTGCCAGCAGCTTACAGGGGATGAACACTGAAGCTTTCTTT. This chain uses TRBV7-3 with TRBJ1-1; D is perhaps TRBD1 (6 bases). V gave up 2 bases and J gave up 0 bases, with 7 bases separating them. The CDR3 consists of 14 residues. In germline, CDR1 is SGHTA, CDR2 FQGTGA.

This chain joins TRBV7-8 and TRBJ1-1, with no clear D. The germline V gene encodes CDR1 SGHVS and CDR2 FQNEAQ. The V and J ends lost 5 bases and 0 bases respectively, with 13 bases between them. The CDR3 loop spans 15 amino acids. Written as DNA, the CDR3 is TGTGCCAGCAGCCGAGGAGGGCGCTTGAACACTGAAGCTTTCTTT. Translation: CASSRGGRLNTEAFF.

In DNA form, the CDR3 reads TGTGCCAGCAGCTTCTTCTCGGGACTAGCGGGACAAGAGACCCAGTACTTC. Translation: CASSFFSGLAGQETQYF. The V call is TRBV9, the J call TRBJ2-5, with 13 nucleotides matching TRBD2. The CDR3 contains 17 residues. Germline V gives CDR1 SGDLS, CDR2 YYNGEE. Trimming took 4 bases from V and 2 from J; bases not matched to a gene: 8.

This clone was recorded once. V and J are TRBV9 and TRBJ2-1, with 10 nucleotides matching TRBD2. Germline V gene sequence: CDR1 SGDLS, CDR2 YYNGEE. The CDR3 contains 17 residues. V gave up 0 bases and J gave up 3 bases; unmatched junction bases: 6. CDR3 protein: CASSVVGASGSYNEQFF. The CDR3 DNA follows: TGTGCCAGCAGCGTAGTCGGGGCTAGCGGGAGCTACAATGAGCAGTTCTTC.

The chain couples TRBV5-8 to TRBJ1-5, with D possibly being TRBD1 (6 bases). The CDR3 totals 15 residues. V was clipped by 1 base and J by 5 bases, with 13 bases between them. Germline-derived CDR1 and CDR2 are SGHTS and YDEGEE. CDR3 sequence (DNA): TGTGCCAGCAGCTTGTATTCGGGGGGCTATCAGCCCCAGCATTTT. Amino acids: CASSLYSGGYQPQHF.

The V gene is TRBV7-2, the J gene TRBJ2-1; TRBD2 aligns across 13 bases. V shed 5 bases, J shed 4 bases, and the junction held 8 bases outside the gene matches. CDR3 length: 17 amino acids. Per germline, CDR1 SGHTA and CDR2 FQGNSA. CDR3 region: CASSPFGTSGTYNEQFF. DNA of the CDR3: TGTGCCAGCAGCCCCTTCGGGACTAGCGGGACTTACAATGAGCAGTTCTTC.